The present T cell receptor beta chain was sequenced within a study of cytomegalovirus exposure and HLA in healthy donors. Study information: Among the 398 genotyped donors, approximately 80% were placed in the Caucasian-associated ancestry cluster. Whole-study results and caveats: Later, an analysis showed that TCR beta chains associated with HLA were more clonally expanded than others that were equally common. TCR beta V segments were, for the most part, productive about 87% or about 30% of the time in an earlier analysis.

Per germline, CDR1 SGHNT and CDR2 YYREEE (reference sequence). CDR3 length equals 17 residues. The V and J ends lost 6 bases and 0 bases, in that order; junction bases with no gene match: 7. In regard to this clone: The antigen is unknown.

The PCR was carried out with 60 Vbeta primers and 13 Jbeta primers. TCRdb's copy holds only in-frame clones and misses some; the assay was immunoSEQ multiplex PCR. The sample carries some 170,000 clones, less than 80% recorded once. The sequence was collected from a middle-aged man in good health and CMV-seronegative. The sample taken for sequencing was PBMCs. This rearrangement joins TRBV5-4 to TRBJ2-6; 9 nucleotides match TRBD1. CDR3 loop: CASNRDRETSGANVLTF. As DNA, the CDR3 is TGTGCCAGCAATAGGGACAGGGAAACCTCTGGGGCCAACGTCCTGACTTTC.